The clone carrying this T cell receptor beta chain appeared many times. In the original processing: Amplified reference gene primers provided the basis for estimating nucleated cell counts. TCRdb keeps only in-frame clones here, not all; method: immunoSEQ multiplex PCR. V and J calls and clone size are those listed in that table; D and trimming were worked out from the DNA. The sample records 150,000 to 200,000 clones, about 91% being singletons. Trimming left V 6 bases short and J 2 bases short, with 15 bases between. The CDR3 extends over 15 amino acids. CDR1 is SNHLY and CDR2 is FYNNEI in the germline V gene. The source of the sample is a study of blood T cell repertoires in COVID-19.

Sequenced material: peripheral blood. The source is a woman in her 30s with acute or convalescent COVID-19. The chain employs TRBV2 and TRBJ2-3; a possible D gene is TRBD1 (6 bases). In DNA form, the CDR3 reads TGTGCCAGCAGGTCCAGGGGCGGGCCCACAGATACGCAGTATTTT. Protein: CASRSRGGPTDTQYF. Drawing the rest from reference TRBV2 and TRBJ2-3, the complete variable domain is EPEVTQTPSHQVTQMGQEVILRCVPISNHLYFYWYRQILGQKVEFLVSFYNNEISEKSEIFDDQFSVERPDGSNFTLKIRSTKLEDSAMYFCASRSRGGPTDTQYFGPGTRLTVL.